The 29 T cell receptor beta chains given below trace back to one sample, sequenced in a study of identical twins. TCRdb used MiXCR to reprocess the 5' RACE reads, holding one entry per CDR3 protein. The sample holds about 810,000 distinct CDR3 sequences; 12% are singletons and the top ten take around 1.5%. This same sample was also part of a study on yellow fever vaccine responses in identical twins.

The sequencing input was PBMCs. These receptors all stem from a woman aged 18-30 years in good health.

This clonotype was detected a few times. Written as DNA, the CDR3 is TGTGCCAGCAGCTCACTCTCCGGGATCGGCACCGGGGAGCTGTTTTTT. It encodes CASSSLSGIGTGELFF. The chain is built from TRBV7-9 and TRBJ2-2; D might be TRBD2 (5 bases). The CDR3 length is 16 residues. CDR1 is SEHNR, CDR2 FQNEAQ, per germline (reference sequence). The V gene lost 4 bases and the J gene lost 4 bases, with 16 bases spanning the gap.

This clonotype was seen at least ten times. V is TRBV28 and J is TRBJ2-5; D gene uncertain. Deletions cut 3 bases from V and 2 bases from J, with 4 bases between. The length of the CDR3 is 12 residues. Germline-derived CDR1 and CDR2 are MDHEN and SYDVKM. CDR3 amino acids: CASSLFQETQYF. CDR3 nucleotides: TGTGCCAGCAGTTTGTTTCAAGAGACCCAGTACTTC.

This clonotype was seen a few times. This chain links TRBV10-3 with TRBJ2-6; 9 nucleotides align to TRBD1. V was pared by 7 bases and J by 2 bases, with 9 bases of the junction left unmatched. Germline V lookup: CDR1 ENHRY, CDR2 SYGVKD. This CDR3 has 17 amino acids. The chain's CDR3 is CAIKGQGEMAGANVLTF. For the CDR3, the DNA is TGTGCCATCAAGGGACAGGGCGAGATGGCTGGGGCCAACGTCCTGACTTTC.

As to this clonotype: The junction shows a germline mismatch at one end, possibly a read error. This chain connects TRBV13 to TRBJ2-5, with 13 bases fitting TRBD2. The CDR3 loop spans 18 amino acids. CDR1 and CDR2 (germline): PRHDT, FYEKMQ (reference sequence). CDR3 nucleotides: TGTGCCTGCAGCTACCAAACGAAAAGACTAGCGGGAGGAGAGACCCAGTACTTC. This codes for CACSYQTKRLAGGETQYF.

This clonotype is a singleton in its sample. The chain joins TRBV2 to TRBJ2-5; D uncertain. This CDR3 has 17 residues. Germline values: CDR1 SNHLY, CDR2 FYNNEI. Trimming shortened V by 3 bases and J by 2 bases, and 19 bases separated the two germline ends. The CDR3 DNA sequence: TGTGCCAGCAGTGAGGTTCGGGCTACCGCCATTCAAGAGACCCAGTACTTC. The encoded protein is CASSEVRATAIQETQYF.

V usage is TRBV12-5 and J usage is TRBJ2-7; D is undetermined. CDR1 is LGHNT and CDR2 is FRNRAP in the germline V gene. V was clipped by 0 bases and J by 7 bases, with 16 bases between them. The CDR3 loop spans 15 amino acids. The CDR3 loop is CASGLVGAGLGEQYF. The CDR3 bases are TGTGCTAGTGGTTTGGTGGGTGCTGGCCTCGGGGAGCAGTACTTC. The complete variable domain, with remaining parts taken from reference TRBV12-5 and TRBJ2-7, reads DARVTQTPRHKVTEMGQEVTMRCQPILGHNTVFWYRQTMMQGLELLAYFRNRAPLDDSGMPKDRFSAEMPDATLATLKIQPSEPRDSAVYFCASGLVGAGLGEQYFGPGTRLTVT.

This chain connects TRBV4-1 to TRBJ2-7; TRBD1 is a possible D gene (6 bases). The V and J ends lost 1 base and 3 bases respectively, with 13 bases between them. The germline V gene encodes CDR1 MGHRA and CDR2 YSYEKL. The CDR3 runs 15 residues. In nucleotides, the CDR3 is TGCGCCAGCAGCCAAGCGGACAGTAAGATCTACGAGCAGTACGTC. It codes for CASSQADSKIYEQYV.

The genes are TRBV28 and TRBJ2-2; TRBD1 or TRBD2 may be the D gene (5 bases each). The CDR3 totals 21 residues. Trimming shortened V by 4 bases and J by 3 bases, and 30 bases separated the two germline ends. Germline V gene sequence: CDR1 MDHEN, CDR2 SYDVKM. CDR3 amino acids: CASSYRLLFPARQRDTGELFF. CDR3 nucleotide sequence: TGTGCCAGCAGTTACCGTCTACTTTTCCCCGCTCGACAGAGGGACACCGGGGAGCTGTTTTTT.

This clonotype was found many times. Here the CDR3 reads CASSPASGGAWETQYF. The CDR3 DNA reads TGCGCCAGCAGCCCTGCTAGCGGGGGGGCATGGGAGACCCAGTACTTC. V usage is TRBV4-1 and J usage is TRBJ2-5, with TRBD2 matching over 12 bases. The V gene end was trimmed by 4 bases and the J gene end by 5 bases; junction bases not matched to a gene: 8. CDR1 MGHRA and CDR2 YSYEKL come from the germline V gene. CDR3 size: 16 residues.

This chain joins TRBV6-4 and TRBJ2-1; the D gene is possibly TRBD1 (6 bases). Trimming removed 11 bases at V and 9 bases at J, with 29 bases between. This CDR3 has 16 residues. Per germline, CDR1 MRHNA and CDR2 SNTAGT. CDR3 coding DNA: TGTGCCTCTCCGAAAGTGAACGATCAGGGGCCCCGTGAGCAGTTCTTC. This translates into CASPKVNDQGPREQFF.

This clonotype was detected many times. V and J are TRBV20-1 and TRBJ1-2; D might be TRBD1 (5 bases). Germline V gene data show CDR1 as DFQATT and CDR2 as SNEGSKA (reference sequence). The CDR3 consists of 11 residues. V lost 3 bases, J lost 8 bases, and 10 bases lay in between. CDR3 bases: TGCAGTGCTAGGGAAAACAGGGGCTACACCTTC. It yields the protein CSARENRGYTF.

The chain is built from TRBV28 and TRBJ2-7; D perhaps matches TRBD2 (7 bases). The CDR3 is 14 residues long. The germline V gene has CDR1 MDHEN and CDR2 SYDVKM. The V and J ends lost 6 bases and 1 base respectively, with 13 bases between them. The CDR3 protein is CASRKGGGSYEQYF. The CDR3 DNA sequence: TGTGCCAGCAGGAAAGGGGGGGGTTCCTACGAGCAGTACTTC.

This clonotype has only a few counts. The chain joins TRBV24-1 to TRBJ2-3; no clear D gene. V gave up 0 bases and J gave up 3 bases, with 9 bases separating them. The CDR3 consists of 15 residues. The V gene's germline CDR1 is KGHDR and CDR2 SFDVKD. The CDR3 coding sequence is TGTGCCACCAGTGATTTGAAGGGTGAGACAGATACGCAGTATTTT. Encoded protein: CATSDLKGETDTQYF.

The gene calls are TRBV12-3 or TRBV12-4 and TRBJ2-1, with D maybe TRBD2 (6 bases). The CDR3 covers 15 residues. The ends were cut back, 6 bases at V and 4 bases at J, with 16 bases in the middle. The CDR3 here is CASSLADYLYNEQFF. In DNA, the CDR3 is TGTGCCAGCAGCCTTGCGGACTACCTGTACAATGAGCAGTTCTTC.

The chain joins TRBV20-1 to TRBJ2-5; no reliable D call. The germline CDR1 and CDR2 sequences are DFQATT and SNEGSKA (reference sequence). This CDR3 has 14 residues. The germline V and J ends were trimmed by 0 bases and 1 base, with 9 bases remaining between them. DNA of the CDR3: TGCAGTGCTAGAGATCCGCCAAGCCAAGAGACCCAGTACTTC. Its protein product is CSARDPPSQETQYF.

This clonotype was counted only a few times. The J gene is TRBJ2-3, the V gene TRBV20-1; 12 nucleotides agree with TRBD2. The CDR3 has 15 amino acids. Germline assignment: CDR1 DFQATT and CDR2 SNEGSKA (reference sequence). With V trimmed by 2 bases and J by 4 bases, 4 bases remained unmatched. The CDR3 bases are TGCAGTGCTAGATCTAGCGGGGGGGCTTCAGATACGCAGTATTTT. Protein: CSARSSGGASDTQYF.

This rearrangement joins TRBV6-5 to TRBJ1-2; the D is unclear. CDR1 and CDR2 from the germline V gene are MNHEY and SVGAGI. This CDR3 spans 14 amino acids. The ends were cut back, 0 bases at V and 8 bases at J, with 13 bases in the middle. The CDR3 sequence is CASSYSVLLGGYTF. As DNA, the CDR3 is TGTGCCAGCAGTTACTCGGTCCTCCTGGGGGGCTACACCTTC.

The table lists this clonotype with many counts. This sequence joins TRBV5-1 and TRBJ1-1; TRBD1 agrees at 9 bases. With V trimmed by 3 bases and J by 8 bases, 17 bases remained unmatched. CDR3 length: 17 amino acids. Germline CDR1 reads SGHRS; CDR2 reads YFSETQ. Here the CDR3 DNA reads TGCGCCAGCAGCTCTACCTTCGTTGGACAGGGGTATTCCGAAGCTTTCTTT. Amino acids: CASSSTFVGQGYSEAFF.

J is TRBJ2-3 and V is TRBV24-1, with TRBD2 identical over 7 bases. Per germline, CDR1 KGHDR and CDR2 SFDVKD. The trim removed 0 bases at V and 9 bases at J, leaving 5 bases unmatched. This CDR3 region has 14 residues. Here the CDR3 reads CATSDLETSRTQYF. CDR3 sequence (DNA): TGTGCCACCAGTGATTTGGAGACTAGCCGAACGCAGTATTTT.

This clonotype was seen more than once but under ten times. The chain couples TRBV20-1 to TRBJ2-1; D possibly uses TRBD1 or TRBD2 (5 bases each). The CDR3 has 15 amino acids. The germline gives CDR1 DFQATT, CDR2 SNEGSKA (reference sequence). The V and J ends lost 6 bases and 1 base respectively, with 16 bases between them. This chain's CDR3 is CSATRESGSYNEQFF. CDR3 in DNA: TGCAGTGCAACCAGGGAGTCAGGATCCTACAATGAGCAGTTCTTC.

The J gene is TRBJ1-3, the V gene TRBV25-1; 7 nucleotides match TRBD1. The germline gives CDR1 MGHDK, CDR2 SYGVNS. Trimming removed 11 bases from V and 4 bases from J; junction bases left unmatched: 8. This CDR3 comprises 13 residues. CDR3 nucleotides: TGTGCCGCATCAACAGGGGTCGGAAACACCATATATTTT. Protein product: CAASTGVGNTIYF.

The chain is built from TRBV5-1 and TRBJ2-4; no definite D call. Trimming pared 6 bases from V and 1 base from J, leaving 14 bases between. The germline CDR1 and CDR2 sequences are SGHRS and YFSETQ. The CDR3 length is 15 residues. The CDR3 region is CASTLLGSAKNIQYF. The CDR3 DNA sequence: TGCGCCAGCACTCTGCTGGGATCTGCCAAAAACATTCAGTACTTC.

The chain recombines TRBV20-1 with TRBJ2-1, with 11 bases matching TRBD2. This CDR3 has 16 residues. V lost 2 bases to trimming and J lost 4 bases; unmatched junction nucleotides: 7. Germline V gives CDR1 DFQATT, CDR2 SNEGSKA (reference sequence). CDR3 nucleotides: TGCAGTGCTAGACCTACATCTAGCGGGGGGTACAATGAGCAGTTCTTC. Amino acid sequence: CSARPTSSGGYNEQFF.

This clonotype was detected a few times. The V gene is TRBV7-9, the J gene TRBJ2-3; 9 bases are shared with TRBD1. Trimming took 9 bases from V and 6 from J; bases not matched to a gene: 7. Germline loops: CDR1 SEHNR, CDR2 FQNEAQ (reference sequence). This CDR3 has 13 amino acids. CDR3 sequence: CASAGTGSDTQYF. In DNA form, the CDR3 reads TGTGCCAGTGCCGGGACAGGGTCTGATACGCAGTATTTT.

The rearrangement links TRBV7-9 to TRBJ2-7, with D possibly TRBD1 on 6 matching bases. Trimming removed 5 bases at V and 2 bases at J, with 10 bases between. The CDR3 extends over 13 amino acids. Germline loops: CDR1 SEHNR, CDR2 FQNEAQ (reference sequence). CDR3 sequence reads: CASSPGHPYEQYV. In nucleotides, the CDR3 is TGTGCCAGCAGCCCGGGACACCCCTACGAGCAGTACGTC.

The chain recombines TRBV4-1 with TRBJ1-2; D uncertain. Germline loops: CDR1 MGHRA, CDR2 YSYEKL. The CDR3 runs 19 residues. V was trimmed by 4 bases and J by 1 base, leaving 25 bases between them. CDR3 loop: CASSPREGGNLPFNYGYTF. In DNA form, the CDR3 reads TGCGCCAGCAGCCCACGAGAGGGTGGCAATTTACCTTTTAACTATGGCTACACCTTC.

In this sample, this clonotype turned up a few times. The V and J genes are TRBV27 and TRBJ1-2; perhaps TRBD1 as D (5 bases). The germline gives CDR1 MNHEY, CDR2 SMNVEV (reference sequence). Between the trimmed V and J ends, which lost 5 bases and 2 bases, there was a span of 18 bases. CDR3 length: 16 residues. This CDR3 is CASSPAPWRGNYGYTF. CDR3 nucleotides: TGTGCCAGCAGTCCAGCCCCATGGAGGGGAAACTATGGCTACACCTTC.

This clonotype was seen only a few times. The rearrangement joins TRBV2 to TRBJ2-1, with 11 bases that match TRBD2. The CDR3 length is 16 residues. Germline V lookup: CDR1 SNHLY, CDR2 FYNNEI. After removal of 6 bases from V and 10 bases from J, the junction contained 14 bases not matched to a gene. The CDR3, as DNA: TGTGCCAGCAGGACCCCCGGGACTAGCGGACTCTTGGAGCAGTTCTTC. Translated, it gives CASRTPGTSGLLEQFF.

This clonotype was seen a few times. The chain's CDR3 is CASSLALAGLNEQFF. The CDR3 DNA sequence: TGCGCCAGCAGCTTGGCGCTAGCGGGCCTCAATGAGCAGTTCTTC. This chain links TRBV5-1 with TRBJ2-1; 8 bases fit TRBD2. The CDR3 length is 15 residues. CDR1 SGHRS and CDR2 YFSETQ come from the germline V gene. J was trimmed by 6 bases and V by 0 bases; bases with no gene match: 5.